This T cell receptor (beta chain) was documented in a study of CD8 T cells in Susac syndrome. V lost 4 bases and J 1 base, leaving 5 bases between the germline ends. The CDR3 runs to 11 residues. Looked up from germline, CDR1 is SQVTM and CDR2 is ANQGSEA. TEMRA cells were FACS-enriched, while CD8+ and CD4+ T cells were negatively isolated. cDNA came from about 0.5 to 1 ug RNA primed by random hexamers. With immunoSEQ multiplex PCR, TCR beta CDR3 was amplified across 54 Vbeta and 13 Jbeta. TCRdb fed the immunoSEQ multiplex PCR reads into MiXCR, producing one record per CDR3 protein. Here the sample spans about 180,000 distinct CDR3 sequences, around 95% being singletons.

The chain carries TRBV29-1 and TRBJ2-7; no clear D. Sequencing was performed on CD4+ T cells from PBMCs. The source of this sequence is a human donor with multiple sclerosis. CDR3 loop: CSVATSYEQYF. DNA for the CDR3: TGCAGCGTTGCGACTTCCTACGAGCAGTACTTC.